The 32 T cell receptor beta chains below all came from one sample that was sequenced in a study of T cell responses to AZD1222 COVID-19 vaccine (dated by TCRdb to 2020 to 2023). The method was the immunoSEQ multiplex PCR assay. This is the immuneACCESS table as TCRdb keeps it, with only in-frame sequences that have V and J called. A part of the clones is gone; compared with another copy, unresolved V genes explain less than half, and the rest is unexplained. The sample profile shows over 120,000 clones; 80% to 95% of them were found once. Clones ranked in the top ten supply 3.6% of the sample. According to the study, the label for this sample's time point signals: about 28 days (+/-7) after the second vaccine dose. Sequenced material: peripheral blood, taken 28 days after the second AZD1222 dose. The receptors originated from an adult who received the AZD1222 COVID-19 vaccine.

The V gene is TRBV13, the J gene TRBJ2-7, with 7 bases matching TRBD1. Germline V lookup: CDR1 PRHDT, CDR2 FYEKMQ (reference sequence). The V gene end was trimmed by 5 bases and the J gene end by 6 bases; junction bases not matched to a gene: 16. This CDR3 comprises 16 residues. The CDR3 spells CASSLYTGVPGGEQYF. The CDR3 region has the DNA TGTGCCAGCAGCCTTTATACAGGGGTACCAGGCGGCGAGCAGTACTTC.

This chain links TRBV6-6 with TRBJ1-4, with D hard to call. Germline V gives CDR1 MNHNY, CDR2 SVGAGI (reference sequence). The CDR3 is 12 residues long. Trimming stripped 2 bases from V and 8 bases from J, with 6 bases between. The CDR3, as DNA: TGTGCCAGCAGTTACGCGGAAGAAAAACTGTTTTTT. This translates into CASSYAEEKLFF.

In nucleotides, the CDR3 is TGTGCCTGGAGTGTTTTTGTCAGAAACTATGGCTACACCTTC. The encoded protein is CAWSVFVRNYGYTF. This chain uses TRBV30 with TRBJ1-2; D is undetermined. CDR1 and CDR2 (germline): GTSNPN, SVGIG (reference sequence). The ends were cut back, 0 bases at V and 2 bases at J, with 10 bases in the middle. This CDR3 has 14 amino acids. Combining the CDR3 with reference TRBV30 and TRBJ1-2 gives the whole variable domain SQTIHQWPATLVQPVGSPLSLECTVEGTSNPNLYWYRQAAGRGLQLLFYSVGIGQISSEVPQNLSASRPQDRQFILSSKKLLLSDSGFYLCAWSVFVRNYGYTFGSGTRLTVV.

CDR3 DNA: TGTGCCAGCAGCCCTAGACTAGCGGGAGCTATTGGAAATGAGCAGTTCTTC. This codes for CASSPRLAGAIGNEQFF. The chain recombines TRBV7-8 with TRBJ2-1, with 12 bases lining up with TRBD2. The V gene's germline CDR1 is SGHVS and CDR2 FQNEAQ. Losses at the gene ends were 5 bases for V and 7 bases for J; bases not matched to a gene: 12. The CDR3 covers 17 residues.

The chain combines TRBV19 with TRBJ2-7, with 7 bases matching TRBD1. Germline V gene data show CDR1 as LNHDA and CDR2 as SQIVND (reference sequence). V dropped 3 bases and J dropped 7; count of bases not matched to a gene: 9. The CDR3 spans 14 residues. CDR3 sequence (DNA): TGTGCCAGTAGTATGGAACACAGGGGTAGGGAGCAGTACTTC. This sequence encodes CASSMEHRGREQYF. Full variable domain (outside the CDR3, taken from reference TRBV19 and TRBJ2-7): DGGITQSPKYLFRKEGQNVTLSCEQNLNHDAMYWYRQDPGQGLRLIYYSQIVNDFQKGDIAEGYSVSREKKESFPLTVTSAQKNPTAFYLCASSMEHRGREQYFGPGTRLTVT.

The chain has TRBV28 and TRBJ2-3; 8 bases map to TRBD1. From germline, CDR1 is MDHEN and CDR2 SYDVKM. V dropped 4 bases and J dropped 2; count of bases not matched to a gene: 8. The CDR3 runs 16 residues. CDR3 loop: CASSSQGERVTDTQYF. CDR3 nucleotides: TGTGCCAGCAGTTCACAGGGGGAGCGCGTCACAGATACGCAGTATTTT.

This clone appeared once. The genes are TRBV20-1 and TRBJ2-5; no definite D call. V shed 6 bases and J shed 11 bases, with 10 bases lying between them. This CDR3 contains 9 residues. Germline CDR1 DFQATT, CDR2 SNEGSKA (reference sequence). The CDR3 sequence is CSARPTQYF. CDR3 sequence (DNA): TGCAGTGCCAGACCGACACAGTACTTC.

J is TRBJ2-2 and V is TRBV24-1; D is unclear. CDR1 and CDR2 from the germline V gene are KGHDR and SFDVKD. The CDR3 is made up of 13 amino acids. Between the trimmed V and J ends, which lost 5 bases and 6 bases, there was a span of 9 bases. DNA of the CDR3: TGTGCCACCAGTGGCTTCTTTCCCGGGGAGCTGTTTTTT. It translates to CATSGFFPGELFF.

This chain connects TRBV11-2 to TRBJ2-7; no firm D call. This CDR3 spans 13 amino acids. V was trimmed by 3 bases and J by 0 bases, leaving 6 bases between them. Germline CDR1 and CDR2: SGHAT and FQNNGV. The CDR3 sequence: CASSFQNSYEQYF. The DNA for the CDR3 is TGTGCCAGCAGCTTTCAGAACTCCTACGAGCAGTACTTC.

The V gene is TRBV14, the J gene TRBJ2-5; 9 nucleotides agree with TRBD2. Germline CDR1 and CDR2: SGHDN and FVKESK. The CDR3 consists of 16 residues. The V and J ends lost 0 bases and 5 bases, in that order; junction bases with no gene match: 7. The CDR3 coding sequence is TGTGCCAGCAGCCAAGATACGGGACTAGCAATTGAGACCCAGTACTTC. Its protein is CASSQDTGLAIETQYF.

This chain links TRBV7-8 with TRBJ2-1; 10 bases align to TRBD2. From germline, CDR1 is SGHVS and CDR2 FQNEAQ. This CDR3 contains 15 residues. The trim removed 2 bases at V and 7 bases at J, leaving 5 bases unmatched. CDR3 bases: TGTGCCAGCAGCTTACGGCTAGCGGGAGATAATGAGCAGTTCTTC. Protein sequence: CASSLRLAGDNEQFF.

This chain links TRBV11-3 with TRBJ2-3; D perhaps matches TRBD2 (5 bases). Looked up from germline, CDR1 is SGHNT and CDR2 is YENEEA. The CDR3 spans 14 residues. Trimming pared 0 bases from V and 11 bases from J, leaving 15 bases between. The DNA of the CDR3 is TGTGCCAGCAGCTTAGAGAAATCGTCCGGGGAGCAGTATTTT. Its protein product is CASSLEKSSGEQYF.

V is TRBV15 and J is TRBJ1-4; D unresolved. Germline V CDR1 and CDR2: LNHNV, YYDKDF (reference sequence). This CDR3 contains 13 residues. The V and J ends lost 2 bases and 12 bases respectively, with 13 bases between them. CDR3 amino acids: CATSRSEGTELFF. In DNA, the CDR3 is TGTGCCACCAGCAGATCAGAGGGTACAGAACTGTTTTTT. Complete variable domain (other parts from reference TRBV15 and TRBJ1-4): DAMVIQNPRYQVTQFGKPVTLSCSQTLNHNVMYWYQQKSSQAPKLLFHYYDKDFNNEADTPDNFQSRRPNTSFCFLDIRSPGLGDTAMYLCATSRSEGTELFFGSGTQLSVL.

The chain uses TRBV19 and TRBJ1-5; possibly TRBD1 for D (5 bases). The germline gives CDR1 LNHDA, CDR2 SQIVND (reference sequence). The length of the CDR3 is 16 residues. V lost 5 bases and J lost 4, with 18 bases in between. The CDR3 here is CASSPWKQGLNQPQHF. Here the CDR3 DNA reads TGTGCCAGTAGTCCCTGGAAGCAGGGACTGAATCAGCCCCAGCATTTT.

The V and J genes are TRBV9 and TRBJ1-1; TRBD1 is a possible D gene (6 bases). This CDR3 has 16 residues. Germline V CDR1 and CDR2: SGDLS, YYNGEE. V shed 2 bases and J shed 0 bases, with 14 bases lying between them. The CDR3 nucleotides read TGTGCCAGCAGCGTTTCCGGGACACCTATGAACACTGAAGCTTTCTTT. Translating it yields CASSVSGTPMNTEAFF.

CDR3 nucleotides: TGTGCCAGCAGTTCCGTACCGGGACATGAAGAGCAGTACTTC. Translation gives CASSSVPGHEEQYF. The V and J genes are TRBV28 and TRBJ2-7; D might be TRBD1 (6 bases). The CDR3 loop spans 14 amino acids. Per germline, CDR1 MDHEN and CDR2 SYDVKM. Trimming took 4 bases from V and 7 from J, leaving 17 bases between them.

Only one count was recorded for this clone. V is TRBV7-2 and J is TRBJ1-1; possibly TRBD1 for D (5 bases). The CDR3 extends over 12 amino acids. The V gene's germline CDR1 is SGHTA and CDR2 FQGNSA. V dropped 5 bases and J dropped 6 bases, with 10 bases sitting between them. For the CDR3, the DNA is TGTGCCAGCAGCGGGCAGGGTTCTGAAGCTTTCTTT. Its protein product is CASSGQGSEAFF.

The chain carries TRBV28 and TRBJ2-7; D is unresolved. Germline-derived CDR1 and CDR2 are MDHEN and SYDVKM. The CDR3 loop spans 13 amino acids. The ends were cut back, 5 bases at V and 3 bases at J, with 11 bases in the middle. The CDR3 DNA follows: TGTGCCAGCAGTACACCGAGTCTCTACGAGCAGTACTTC. Residues: CASSTPSLYEQYF.

V gene TRBV6-5 combines with J gene TRBJ2-7; 7 bases are a match to TRBD2. The CDR3 is 16 amino acids. Germline loops: CDR1 MNHEY, CDR2 SVGAGI. V was clipped by 0 bases and J by 3 bases; unmatched bases: 8. CDR3 in amino acids: CASSYSQAGFGYEQYF. DNA of the CDR3: TGTGCCAGCAGTTACTCGCAAGCGGGATTTGGCTACGAGCAGTACTTC.

The V call is TRBV11-2, the J call TRBJ2-2, with 8 bases matching TRBD2. V was pared by 7 bases and J by 3 bases, with 7 bases of the junction left unmatched. The CDR3 extends over 15 amino acids. Germline-derived CDR1 and CDR2 are SGHAT and FQNNGV. The CDR3: CASTPGGGYTGELFF. The DNA for the CDR3 is TGTGCCAGCACCCCCGGCGGGGGGTACACCGGGGAGCTGTTTTTT. The whole variable domain, filled in from reference TRBV11-2 and TRBJ2-2, reads EAGVAQSPRYKIIEKRQSVAFWCNPISGHATLYWYQQILGQGPKLLIQFQNNGVVDDSQLPKDRFSAERLKGVDSTLKIQPAKLEDSAVYLCASTPGGGYTGELFFGEGSRLTVL.

The chain carries TRBV5-1 and TRBJ1-2; D call uncertain. The V gene's germline CDR1 is SGHRS and CDR2 YFSETQ. V was trimmed by 0 bases and J by 6 bases, leaving 18 bases between them. The CDR3 is made up of 16 amino acids. CDR3 loop: CASSLGPSGFGHGYTF. The CDR3 coding sequence is TGCGCCAGCAGCTTGGGGCCTTCGGGCTTTGGCCATGGCTACACCTTC.

The V gene is TRBV5-4, the J gene TRBJ2-6; 8 positions agree with TRBD2. Germline lookup yields CDR1 SGHNT and CDR2 YYREEE (reference sequence). The CDR3 runs 17 residues. The V and J ends lost 0 bases and 0 bases, in that order; junction bases with no gene match: 2. DNA for the CDR3: TGTGCCAGCAGCTTGGCCACTAGCGGCTCTGGGGCCAACGTCCTGACTTTC. Translation: CASSLATSGSGANVLTF.

This chain joins TRBV6-5 and TRBJ2-5; maybe TRBD1 (6 bases). The V end lost 6 bases, the J end lost 1 base, and 12 bases lay between the germline ends. This CDR3 has 14 amino acids. Germline loops: CDR1 MNHEY, CDR2 SVGAGI. The chain's CDR3 is CASRVRDTQETQYF. The CDR3 DNA is TGTGCCAGCAGGGTTCGGGACACCCAAGAGACCCAGTACTTC.

V gene TRBV27 combines with J gene TRBJ1-5; D possibly corresponds to TRBD1 (5 bases). Germline assignment: CDR1 MNHEY and CDR2 SMNVEV (reference sequence). Trimming took off 3 bases at V and 5 bases at J, with 14 bases between the two ends. The CDR3 is made up of 15 amino acids. CDR3 residues: CASSFSGFGDQPQHF. The CDR3 region has the DNA TGTGCCAGCAGTTTTTCAGGGTTTGGGGATCAGCCCCAGCATTTT.

The chain has TRBV7-2 and TRBJ2-1, with TRBD2 identical over 10 bases. The CDR3 spans 17 residues. V lost 0 bases, J lost 4 bases, and 6 bases stayed unmatched. Germline loops: CDR1 SGHTA, CDR2 FQGNSA. For the CDR3, the DNA is TGTGCCAGCAGCTTAGCAGGACTAGCGGCAAAATACAATGAGCAGTTCTTC. The encoded protein is CASSLAGLAAKYNEQFF. Variable domain in full (rest from reference TRBV7-2 and TRBJ2-1): GAGVSQSPSNKVTEKGKDVELRCDPISGHTALYWYRQSLGQGLEFLIYFQGNSAPDKSGLPSDRFSAERTGGSVSTLTIQRTQQEDSAVYLCASSLAGLAAKYNEQFFGPGTRLTVL.

The V gene is TRBV19, the J gene TRBJ2-6, with 9 bases matching TRBD1. The CDR3 spans 18 residues. CDR1 and CDR2 from the germline V gene are LNHDA and SQIVND (reference sequence). V lost 3 bases and J lost 4; bases outside the gene matches: 10. CDR3 DNA sequence: TGTGCCAGTAGTATCTCCGGGACAGGGAACGCGGGGGCCAACGTCCTGACTTTC. It codes for CASSISGTGNAGANVLTF.

This sequence joins TRBV12-3 or TRBV12-4 and TRBJ2-3, with D tentatively TRBD2 (6 bases). The ends were cut back, 3 bases at V and 4 bases at J, with 8 bases in the middle. The CDR3 contains 13 residues. The CDR3 is CASSFPGADTQYF. For the CDR3, the DNA is TGTGCCAGCAGTTTCCCGGGGGCAGATACGCAGTATTTT.

This chain links TRBV7-6 with TRBJ2-5, with TRBD2 matching 12 bases. The CDR3 sequence is 21 residues long. V lost 5 bases to trimming and J lost 1 base; unmatched junction nucleotides: 20. Germline CDR1 reads SGHVS; CDR2 reads FNYEAQ. The chain's CDR3 is CASSPPNNGLAGWWGQETQYF. CDR3 coding DNA: TGTGCCAGCAGCCCACCAAACAACGGACTAGCGGGATGGTGGGGCCAAGAGACCCAGTACTTC.

The chain uses TRBV18 and TRBJ2-2; D unresolved. The CDR3 consists of 15 residues. V lost 5 bases and J 2 bases, leaving 12 bases between the germline ends. From germline, CDR1 is KGHSH and CDR2 LQKENI. The CDR3 loop is CASSEGPINTGELFF. The CDR3 region has the DNA TGTGCCAGCTCAGAAGGACCGATCAACACCGGGGAGCTGTTTTTT.

CDR3 DNA sequence: TGTGCCAGCAGCTATGGACAGAACTATGGCTACACCTTC. Its protein is CASSYGQNYGYTF. The chain combines TRBV13 with TRBJ1-2, with a possible D match to TRBD1 (6 bases). This CDR3 is built from 13 residues. In germline, CDR1 is PRHDT, CDR2 FYEKMQ (reference sequence). Trimming left V 4 bases short and J 2 bases short, with 8 bases between.

The rearrangement links TRBV9 to TRBJ1-1; 9 nucleotides line up with TRBD1. The CDR3 has 16 residues. The germline CDR1 and CDR2 sequences are SGDLS and YYNGEE. The V segment lost 0 bases and the J segment 4 bases; nucleotides outside the gene matches: 7. This CDR3 is CASSVGAGTGLTEAFF. DNA of the CDR3: TGTGCCAGCAGCGTAGGGGCAGGGACAGGGCTCACTGAAGCTTTCTTT.

J is TRBJ1-5 and V is TRBV15; D not certain. Trimming stripped 0 bases from V and 6 bases from J, with 12 bases between. The CDR3 runs 15 residues. Per the germline V gene, CDR1 is LNHNV and CDR2 is YYDKDF (reference sequence). This chain's CDR3 is CATSRDGSVAQPQHF. The CDR3 DNA reads TGTGCCACCAGCAGAGATGGGTCAGTAGCTCAGCCCCAGCATTTT.